The sequence of this TCR beta chain was determined in a study of shared clonotypes between healthy human individuals. Generated by immunoSEQ multiplex PCR, the TCRdb table keeps only in-frame clones and is missing some. Counted here are 950,000 to 1,100,000 clones, under 80% occurring once; the ten biggest clones make up around 1.5%. Sample: memory CD4+ T cells sorted from blood. Subset reported: CD45RA-negative fraction. The TCR was taken from a man aged 18 to 29 in good health.

The DNA of the CDR3 is TGTGCCAGCAGTGCGGACAGGGAAGAGACCCAGTACTTC. This encodes CASSADREETQYF. The chain employs TRBV28 and TRBJ2-5; TRBD1 agrees at 8 bases. The germline V gene encodes CDR1 MDHEN and CDR2 SYDVKM. V shed 5 bases and J 3 bases; nucleotides not matched to a gene: 2. This CDR3 contains 13 residues. The entire variable domain, with the rest obtained from reference TRBV28 and TRBJ2-5, is as follows: DVKVTQSSRYLVKRTGEKVFLECVQDMDHENMFWYRQDPGLGLRLIYFSYDVKMKEKGDIPEGYSVSREKKERFSLILESASTNQTSMYLCASSADREETQYFGPGTRLLVL.